A single sample is the source of the 32 T cell receptor beta chains below, sequenced in a study of blood T cell repertoires in COVID-19. TCRdb keeps only in-frame clones here, not all; method: immunoSEQ multiplex PCR. The sample consists of 350,000 to 400,000 clones, more than 70% of them appearing once. The sample taken for sequencing was PBMCs or T cells enriched from blood (not recorded which). These receptors originate from a woman aged 18-29 years who had recovered from COVID-19.

The V call is TRBV6-2 or TRBV6-3, the J call TRBJ2-4, with 9 positions matching TRBD1. The CDR3 consists of 15 residues. Germline V gene data show CDR1 as MNHEY and CDR2 as SVGEGT. V dropped 6 bases and J dropped 7; count of bases not matched to a gene: 10. The chain's CDR3 is CASSWTGVGGNIQYF. CDR3 in DNA: TGTGCCAGCAGCTGGACAGGGGTAGGCGGGAACATTCAGTACTTC.

The chain carries TRBV9 and TRBJ2-3, with a possible D match to TRBD2 (6 bases). There are 15 residues in the CDR3. The V end lost 4 bases, the J end lost 4 bases, and 16 bases lay between the germline ends. Germline CDR1 and CDR2: SGDLS and YYNGEE. CDR3 amino acids: CASSPGTRQPDTQYF. DNA for the CDR3: TGTGCCAGCAGCCCTGGGACTCGGCAACCAGATACGCAGTATTTT.

The CDR3 nucleotides read TGTGCCAGCAGTTCGGCGTCGCGCGGGGCTTTCTTT. Translation: CASSSASRGAFF. The chain combines TRBV6-5 with TRBJ1-1; the D is unclear. Looked up from germline, CDR1 is MNHEY and CDR2 is SVGAGI. The CDR3 consists of 12 residues. V was trimmed by 4 bases and J by 11 bases, leaving 14 bases between them.

The chain carries TRBV7-2 and TRBJ2-4, with a possible D match to TRBD1 (6 bases). Germline loops: CDR1 SGHTA, CDR2 FQGNSA. This CDR3 has 15 residues. Trimming removed 4 bases from V and 6 bases from J, with 16 bases in between. CDR3 in amino acids: CASSSTTGWANIQYF. CDR3 nucleotide sequence: TGTGCCAGCAGCTCAACCACAGGGTGGGCAAACATTCAGTACTTC.

The chain carries TRBV6-4 and TRBJ2-1, with 9 bases that match TRBD1. CDR3 length: 16 residues. Trimming at V came to 3 bases and at J to 7 bases, leaving 10 bases not matched to a gene. CDR1 is MRHNA, CDR2 SNTAGT, per germline. The CDR3 DNA follows: TGTGCCAGCAGTGATTCTCCGGGACAGGGACTAAATGAGCAGTTCTTC. Amino acid sequence: CASSDSPGQGLNEQFF.

The genes are TRBV10-3 and TRBJ1-1; unclear D gene. This CDR3 is 10 amino acids long. V gave up 10 bases and J gave up 4 bases, with 7 bases separating them. Germline V lookup: CDR1 ENHRY, CDR2 SYGVKD. The CDR3 is CATRGTEAFF. The CDR3 region has the DNA TGTGCCACCCGGGGCACTGAAGCTTTCTTT.

The chain is built from TRBV29-1 and TRBJ2-2; D is perhaps TRBD1 (6 bases). From germline, CDR1 is SQVTM and CDR2 ANQGSEA. Trimming shortened V by 3 bases and J by 7 bases, and 12 bases separated the two germline ends. There are 13 residues in the CDR3. CDR3 coding DNA: TGCAGCGTTGAGAGGACAGCCGGCGGGGAGCTGTTTTTT. This gives the protein CSVERTAGGELFF.

This sequence joins TRBV20-1 and TRBJ1-3; no firm D call. Looked up from germline, CDR1 is DFQATT and CDR2 is SNEGSKA (reference sequence). Trimming took off 3 bases at V and 0 bases at J, with 15 bases between the two ends. The CDR3 totals 16 residues. CDR3 sequence (DNA): TGCAGTGCTAGTAATAGAGGTACTCGCTCTGGAAACACCATATATTTT. This encodes CSASNRGTRSGNTIYF.

The chain joins TRBV7-8 to TRBJ1-1; the match to TRBD1 covers 7 bases. The CDR3 spans 15 residues. Germline lookup yields CDR1 SGHVS and CDR2 FQNEAQ. V dropped 1 base and J dropped 1; count of bases not matched to a gene: 3. For the CDR3, the DNA is TGTGCCAGCAGCTTAGGACAGGGCCCGAACACTGAAGCTTTCTTT. This gives the protein CASSLGQGPNTEAFF.

The rearrangement links TRBV7-2 to TRBJ1-2; no reliable D call. Trimming cost V 0 bases and J 0 bases, with 5 bases left between them. Germline assignment: CDR1 SGHTA and CDR2 FQGNSA. The CDR3 has 14 amino acids. As DNA, the CDR3 is TGTGCCAGCAGCTTAGCGGTAGCTAACTATGGCTACACCTTC. Translation gives CASSLAVANYGYTF.

The chain combines TRBV6-5 with TRBJ1-1; tentative D call: TRBD1 (5 bases). Trimming removed 8 bases from V and 7 bases from J, with 11 bases in between. Germline V lookup: CDR1 MNHEY, CDR2 SVGAGI. The CDR3 loop spans 11 amino acids. The CDR3 protein is CASAGRGEAFF. DNA for the CDR3: TGTGCCAGCGCAGGGAGGGGTGAAGCTTTCTTT.

The CDR3 here is CASSSGGTGLYEQYF. The CDR3 nucleotides read TGCGCCAGCAGCTCGGGAGGGACAGGGCTCTACGAGCAGTACTTC. The chain uses TRBV5-1 and TRBJ2-7; maybe TRBD1 (9 bases). V gave up 3 bases and J gave up 3 bases, with 16 bases separating them. CDR3 size: 15 residues. From germline, CDR1 is SGHRS and CDR2 YFSETQ.

J is TRBJ2-5 and V is TRBV27, with 8 bases fitting TRBD2. Germline V gives CDR1 MNHEY, CDR2 SMNVEV (reference sequence). The CDR3 contains 17 residues. The J segment lost 0 bases and the V segment lost 3 bases, leaving 9 bases of the junction unmatched. The CDR3 DNA is TGTGCCAGCAGTTTGCGGGGGGCCCTACCGTACCAAGAGACCCAGTACTTC. This gives the protein CASSLRGALPYQETQYF.

This sequence joins TRBV6-5 and TRBJ2-5; D may be TRBD2 (7 bases). Germline CDR1 MNHEY, CDR2 SVGAGI. The V gene lost 3 bases and the J gene lost 2 bases, with 16 bases spanning the gap. CDR3 length: 16 residues. In DNA form, the CDR3 reads TGTGCCAGCAGTTATTCGGGCGGGGGCATTCAAGAGACCCAGTACTTC. Translating gives CASSYSGGGIQETQYF.

The CDR3: CASSRTGDRVFSAYGYTF. DNA of the CDR3: TGTGCCAGCAGCCGGACCGGTGACAGGGTATTCTCCGCTTATGGCTACACCTTC. J is TRBJ1-2 and V is TRBV14, with 7 positions matching TRBD1. The V gene's germline CDR1 is SGHDN and CDR2 FVKESK. The CDR3 spans 18 residues. The junction had 19 bases not matched to a gene; V was cut back by 4 bases and J by 5 bases.

This clone was seen a few times. The J gene is TRBJ1-3, the V gene TRBV19, with 8 bases that match TRBD1. J lost 5 bases, V lost 4 bases, and 7 bases had no gene match. Germline V gene sequence: CDR1 LNHDA, CDR2 SQIVND (reference sequence). This CDR3 region has 15 residues. CDR3 region: CASSTFGQGRNTIYF. The CDR3 coding sequence is TGTGCCAGTAGTACCTTTGGACAGGGTCGAAACACCATATATTTT.

This chain uses TRBV18 with TRBJ1-6; D gene ambiguous. Between the trimmed V and J ends, which lost 2 bases and 5 bases, there was a span of 7 bases. The CDR3 length is 14 residues. Germline V gene lookup returns CDR1 KGHSH and CDR2 LQKENI. DNA of the CDR3: TGTGCCAGCTCACCAGGGCGCGATAATTCACCCCTCCACTTT. It codes for CASSPGRDNSPLHF.

The V gene is TRBV13, the J gene TRBJ2-2, with TRBD2 matching over 9 bases. Trimming at V came to 7 bases and at J to 4 bases, leaving 10 bases not matched to a gene. Per the germline V gene, CDR1 is PRHDT and CDR2 is FYEKMQ (reference sequence). The CDR3 extends over 16 amino acids. The CDR3 reads CASTWASGDFTGELFF. Here the CDR3 DNA reads TGTGCCAGCACCTGGGCTAGCGGGGATTTCACCGGGGAGCTGTTTTTT.

The chain employs TRBV27 and TRBJ2-5; 8 bases map to TRBD2. J was trimmed by 7 bases and V by 3 bases; bases with no gene match: 10. This CDR3 contains 15 residues. Germline loops: CDR1 MNHEY, CDR2 SMNVEV (reference sequence). The CDR3 spells CASSFDPSGGGTQYF. The CDR3, as DNA: TGTGCCAGCAGTTTTGACCCCAGCGGGGGCGGGACCCAGTACTTC.

In this sample, this clone turned up a few times. The chain is built from TRBV2 and TRBJ1-1; D is perhaps TRBD1 (5 bases). CDR1 and CDR2 from the germline V gene are SNHLY and FYNNEI. Trimming took off 6 bases at V and 1 base at J, with 9 bases between the two ends. The CDR3 is 13 amino acids. This CDR3 is CASRPTANTEAFF. The CDR3 nucleotides read TGTGCCAGCAGACCGACAGCGAACACTGAAGCTTTCTTT.

This clone was seen a single time. The chain combines TRBV7-8 with TRBJ1-1; TRBD1 agrees at 9 bases. In germline, CDR1 is SGHVS, CDR2 FQNEAQ. Trimming at V came to 4 bases and at J to 1 base, leaving 4 bases not matched to a gene. The CDR3 has 15 amino acids. CDR3 loop: CASSSRQGGNTEAFF. As DNA, the CDR3 is TGTGCCAGCAGCTCGCGACAGGGGGGGAACACTGAAGCTTTCTTT.

This clone was seen a few times. The rearrangement joins TRBV6-5 to TRBJ1-6; 8 bases align to TRBD1. Germline CDR1 reads MNHEY; CDR2 reads SVGAGI. This CDR3 has 14 amino acids. The junction had 6 bases not matched to a gene; V was cut back by 5 bases and J by 9 bases. The CDR3 spells CASSTDRGGSPLHF. The CDR3 nucleotides read TGTGCCAGCAGTACCGACAGGGGAGGTTCACCCCTCCACTTT.

This sequence joins TRBV7-6 and TRBJ2-1; 9 nucleotides align to TRBD2. This CDR3 has 17 residues. Germline-derived CDR1 and CDR2 are SGHVS and FNYEAQ. The J segment lost 6 bases and the V segment lost 2 bases, leaving 11 bases of the junction unmatched. The CDR3 spells CASSLFGPSGVGNEQFF. CDR3 DNA sequence: TGTGCCAGCAGCTTATTTGGTCCTAGCGGGGTGGGCAATGAGCAGTTCTTC.

The chain employs TRBV24-1 and TRBJ2-1; tentative D call: TRBD2 (6 bases). CDR1 is KGHDR and CDR2 is SFDVKD in the germline V gene. Trimming removed 5 bases from V and 0 bases from J, with 7 bases in between. This CDR3 has 14 amino acids. Written as DNA, the CDR3 is TGTGCCACCAGTGGGGGGGTCTCCTACAATGAGCAGTTCTTC. This encodes CATSGGVSYNEQFF.

The CDR3 DNA reads as TGTGCCAGCAGCCCACGGCAGGGGGTTGGCTACACCTTC. Protein product: CASSPRQGVGYTF. The chain couples TRBV7-9 to TRBJ1-2; TRBD1 matches 7 bases. The V gene end was trimmed by 5 bases and the J gene end by 7 bases; junction bases not matched to a gene: 7. CDR3 length: 13 amino acids. CDR1 SEHNR and CDR2 FQNEAQ come from the germline V gene (reference sequence).

The rearrangement links TRBV3-1 (or the pseudogene TRBV3-2) to TRBJ2-5, with 9 bases lining up with TRBD2. J lost 2 bases, V lost 1 base, and 5 bases had no gene match. The CDR3 is made up of 16 amino acids. Per the germline V gene, CDR1 is LGHDT and CDR2 is YNNKEL (reference sequence). In nucleotides, the CDR3 is TGTGCCAGCAGCCAAGCTAGTCTAGCGGGGCAAGAGACCCAGTACTTC. It encodes CASSQASLAGQETQYF.

The chain links TRBV25-1 to TRBJ2-2, with D possibly matching TRBD1 (5 bases). Trimming shortened V by 8 bases and J by 1 base, and 11 bases separated the two germline ends. The CDR3 is 14 amino acids. Germline CDR1 reads MGHDK; CDR2 reads SYGVNS. Here the CDR3 reads CASVQGENTGELFF. DNA for the CDR3: TGTGCCAGCGTTCAGGGCGAGAACACCGGGGAGCTGTTTTTT.

The chain uses TRBV30 and TRBJ1-4; maybe TRBD1 (5 bases). From germline, CDR1 is GTSNPN and CDR2 SVGIG (reference sequence). The CDR3 contains 13 residues. Trimming left V 6 bases short and J 4 bases short, with 12 bases between. CDR3 amino acids: CACSQVFNEKLFF. For the CDR3, the DNA is TGTGCCTGCTCACAGGTTTTTAATGAAAAACTGTTTTTT.

The chain employs TRBV6-5 and TRBJ1-1; D possibly corresponds to TRBD1 (5 bases). The CDR3 is 15 residues long. V lost 5 bases to trimming and J lost 3 bases, with 16 bases between them. From germline, CDR1 is MNHEY and CDR2 SVGAGI. CDR3 loop: CASSPRGFRDTEAFF. In DNA, the CDR3 is TGTGCCAGCAGTCCTCGGGGGTTTAGGGACACTGAAGCTTTCTTT.

The gene calls are TRBV30 and TRBJ1-1; D is perhaps TRBD1 (5 bases). CDR3 length: 15 residues. Germline assignment: CDR1 GTSNPN and CDR2 SVGIG (reference sequence). V lost 8 bases to trimming and J lost 4 bases, with 23 bases between them. The CDR3 region is CARKPDFLGGTEAFF. In DNA, the CDR3 is TGTGCCCGGAAGCCGGACTTTTTGGGGGGCACTGAAGCTTTCTTT. Together with reference TRBV30 and TRBJ1-1, the CDR3 gives the full variable domain: SQTIHQWPATLVQPVGSPLSLECTVEGTSNPNLYWYRQAAGRGLQLLFYSVGIGQISSEVPQNLSASRPQDRQFILSSKKLLLSDSGFYLCARKPDFLGGTEAFFGQGTRLTVV.

CDR3 loop: CASSILPGYEQYF. The CDR3 nucleotides read TGTGCCAGTAGTATACTCCCGGGGTACGAGCAGTACTTC. This chain joins TRBV19 and TRBJ2-7; possibly TRBD2 for D (5 bases). Between the trimmed V and J ends, which lost 2 bases and 4 bases, there was a span of 9 bases. This CDR3 region has 13 residues. Germline CDR1 is LNHDA and CDR2 is SQIVND (reference sequence).

The chain uses TRBV12-3 or TRBV12-4 and TRBJ1-2; D remains ambiguous. This CDR3 has 13 residues. Trimming shortened V by 6 bases and J by 5 bases, and 13 bases separated the two germline ends. CDR3 region: CASSLEHGYGYTF. CDR3 nucleotide sequence: TGTGCCAGCAGCTTGGAACACGGGTATGGCTACACCTTC.